These 18 T cell receptor beta chains came from one sample sequenced in a study of cytomegalovirus exposure and HLA in healthy donors. The PCR had 60 Vbeta and 13 Jbeta primers. TCRdb's copy holds only in-frame clones and misses some; the assay was immunoSEQ multiplex PCR. The sample includes more than 85,000 clones, about 76% of them seen just once. Sequencing input: PBMCs. The receptor set was obtained from a young man in good health and CMV-seropositive.

This rearrangement joins TRBV7-2 to TRBJ1-5; D is uncertain. This CDR3 has 13 amino acids. With 1 base removed from V and 7 bases from J, the gap between germline ends came to 8 bases. Germline V gives CDR1 SGHTA, CDR2 FQGNSA. The CDR3 sequence is CASSLGFGQPQHF. The CDR3 DNA sequence: TGTGCCAGCAGCTTAGGGTTCGGGCAGCCCCAGCATTTT.

The J gene is TRBJ2-2, the V gene TRBV27; 12 bases line up with TRBD2. There are 16 residues in the CDR3. J gave up 7 bases and V 4 bases, and 7 bases lay outside the gene matches. CDR1 and CDR2 (germline): MNHEY, SMNVEV (reference sequence). The CDR3 sequence: CASSSLAGGLGGELFF. CDR3 nucleotide sequence: TGTGCCAGCAGTTCACTAGCGGGGGGACTCGGCGGGGAGCTGTTTTTT.

This chain links TRBV11-2 with TRBJ2-7; D may be TRBD1 (5 bases). The CDR3 totals 12 residues. The V end lost 8 bases, the J end lost 7 bases, and 15 bases lay between the germline ends. The V gene's germline CDR1 is SGHAT and CDR2 FQNNGV. The CDR3 DNA sequence: TGTGCCAGCGGATTGGGTTCAGGGGAGCAGTACTTC. This gives the protein CASGLGSGEQYF.

The rearrangement joins TRBV5-1 to TRBJ1-6; a possible D gene is TRBD1 (5 bases). The CDR3 extends over 15 amino acids. Per the germline V gene, CDR1 is SGHRS and CDR2 is YFSETQ. V gave up 0 bases and J gave up 8 bases, with 12 bases separating them. CDR3 loop: CASSLAWGGDSPLHF. The CDR3 DNA reads as TGCGCCAGCAGCTTGGCCTGGGGGGGAGATTCACCCCTCCACTTT.

This clone showed up just once. The chain recombines TRBV5-1 with TRBJ1-5; D gene uncertain. The V end lost 5 bases, the J end lost 6 bases, and 15 bases lay between the germline ends. Germline lookup yields CDR1 SGHRS and CDR2 YFSETQ. The CDR3 is 14 amino acids. In nucleotides, the CDR3 is TGCGCCAGCAGTTCCGGAGAGGTCGGTCAGCCCCAGCATTTT. Translation gives CASSSGEVGQPQHF.

The chain is built from TRBV28 and TRBJ2-7, with TRBD1 matching over 9 bases. Trimming cost V 3 bases and J 3 bases; bases outside gene matches: 6. Germline V gene sequence: CDR1 MDHEN, CDR2 SYDVKM. The CDR3 sequence is 15 residues long. CDR3 in DNA: TGTGCCAGCAGTTTGGGACAGGGAATCCTCTACGAGCAGTACTTC. Its translation is CASSLGQGILYEQYF.

This clone was detected once. V usage is TRBV7-2 and J usage is TRBJ2-7; D gene uncertain. CDR3 size: 13 residues. Between the trimmed V and J ends, which lost 3 bases and 0 bases, there was a span of 6 bases. Germline assignment: CDR1 SGHTA and CDR2 FQGNSA. The CDR3 protein is CASSFLSSYEQYF. CDR3 bases: TGTGCCAGCAGCTTCCTTAGCTCCTACGAGCAGTACTTC.

V is TRBV5-1 and J is TRBJ1-4; weak D call: TRBD1 (6 bases). V was pared by 0 bases and J by 7 bases, with 16 bases between. The CDR3 is made up of 16 amino acids. Germline V CDR1 and CDR2: SGHRS, YFSETQ. CDR3 in DNA: TGCGCCAGCAGCTTGGGGTGGGGGCAGGATGGTGAAAAACTGTTTTTT. Protein product: CASSLGWGQDGEKLFF.

The rearrangement uses TRBV19 and TRBJ1-6; a possible D gene is TRBD1 (5 bases). Germline CDR1 reads LNHDA; CDR2 reads SQIVND (reference sequence). The CDR3 has 14 amino acids. V dropped 7 bases and J dropped 4 bases, with 11 bases sitting between them. CDR3 DNA sequence: TGTGCCAGTAACGGGGGGAATTATAATTCACCCCTCCACTTT. Translating it yields CASNGGNYNSPLHF.

This clone has only a few counts. In the same sample, other DNA sequences code for this CDR3. V is TRBV7-2 and J is TRBJ1-1, with unresolved D. Trimming cost V 5 bases and J 0 bases, with 7 bases left between them. In germline, CDR1 is SGHTA, CDR2 FQGNSA. The CDR3 contains 13 residues. In DNA, the CDR3 is TGTGCCAGCAGCCCTTACTTGAACACTGAAGCTTTCTTT. Amino acids: CASSPYLNTEAFF.

This clone has only a few counts. The chain joins TRBV28 to TRBJ1-1; possibly TRBD1 for D (6 bases). CDR1 and CDR2 (germline): MDHEN, SYDVKM. With 3 bases removed from V and 5 bases from J, the gap between germline ends came to 13 bases. The CDR3 is 14 amino acids. CDR3 DNA sequence: TGTGCCAGCAGTTTCCGGGGGGGACAAACTGAAGCTTTCTTT. Translation: CASSFRGGQTEAFF.

The rearrangement links TRBV4-1 to TRBJ2-1; TRBD2 might be the D (7 bases). Looked up from germline, CDR1 is MGHRA and CDR2 is YSYEKL. V was cut by 3 bases and J by 4 bases, with 22 bases left in between. This CDR3 is 18 amino acids long. CDR3 sequence (DNA): TGCGCCAGCAGCCAGATGGGGGGGGGCCGGGGTTCTTACAATGAGCAGTTCTTC. It encodes CASSQMGGGRGSYNEQFF.

The DNA of the CDR3 is TGCGCCAGCAGCTTGGGGTACCAGGGAAAGAGTGAAAAACTGTTTTTT. Encoded protein: CASSLGYQGKSEKLFF. The rearrangement links TRBV5-1 to TRBJ1-4; tentatively, D is TRBD1 (5 bases). The CDR3 is 16 amino acids. V lost 0 bases and J 7 bases, leaving 16 bases between the germline ends. Germline V CDR1 and CDR2: SGHRS, YFSETQ. The whole variable domain, remainder taken from reference TRBV5-1 and TRBJ1-4, is KAGVTQTPRYLIKTRGQQVTLSCSPISGHRSVSWYQQTPGQGLQFLFEYFSETQRNKGNFPGRFSGRQFSNSRSEMNVSTLELGDSALYLCASSLGYQGKSEKLFFGSGTQLSVL.

This chain joins TRBV10-1 and TRBJ1-5; TRBD1 matches 12 bases. This CDR3 has 16 amino acids. CDR1 is WNHNN and CDR2 is SYGVQD in the germline V gene (reference sequence). Unmatched junction bases numbered 8, after V lost 8 bases and J lost 3 bases. CDR3 DNA sequence: TGCGCCAGCGGGGGACAGGGGGCGCCGAACAATCAGCCCCAGCATTTT. Protein product: CASGGQGAPNNQPQHF.

The V gene is TRBV6-6, the J gene TRBJ1-2, with D possibly TRBD1 on 5 matching bases. Germline V gene lookup returns CDR1 MNHNY and CDR2 SVGAGI (reference sequence). CDR3 size: 12 residues. V dropped 8 bases and J dropped 6 bases, with 13 bases sitting between them. The CDR3 loop reads CASLGRRDGYTF. The DNA of the CDR3 is TGTGCCAGCTTGGGGCGCCGGGATGGCTACACCTTC.

The rearrangement links TRBV5-1 to TRBJ2-7; perhaps TRBD2 as D (5 bases). The germline V and J ends were trimmed by 0 bases and 0 bases, with 7 bases remaining between them. Germline CDR1 is SGHRS and CDR2 is YFSETQ. The CDR3 totals 14 residues. CDR3 DNA sequence: TGCGCCAGCAGCTTGGCCGCGGGCTCCTACGAGCAGTACTTC. It encodes CASSLAAGSYEQYF. Based on the CDR3 plus reference TRBV5-1 and TRBJ2-7, the full variable domain is KAGVTQTPRYLIKTRGQQVTLSCSPISGHRSVSWYQQTPGQGLQFLFEYFSETQRNKGNFPGRFSGRQFSNSRSEMNVSTLELGDSALYLCASSLAAGSYEQYFGPGTRLTVT.

This clone was seen only a few times. This chain links TRBV11-3 with TRBJ2-1; TRBD2 agrees at 8 bases. The CDR3 sequence is 18 residues long. Germline V gene data show CDR1 as SGHNT and CDR2 as YENEEA. V trimming: 0 bases; J trimming: 2 bases; junction bases outside the gene matches: 9. Here the CDR3 reads CASSLDQGGSGAYNEQFF. DNA of the CDR3: TGTGCCAGCAGCTTAGATCAGGGAGGTAGCGGGGCCTACAATGAGCAGTTCTTC. The whole variable domain, remainder taken from reference TRBV11-3 and TRBJ2-1, is EAGVVQSPRYKIIEKKQPVAFWCNPISGHNTLYWYLQNLGQGPELLIRYENEEAVDDSQLPKDRFSAERLKGVDSTLKIQPAELGDSAVYLCASSLDQGGSGAYNEQFFGPGTRLTVL.

This clone has a single count. The chain links TRBV4-2 to TRBJ1-2; the D is unclear. V was pared by 5 bases and J by 5 bases, with 9 bases between. Germline CDR1 and CDR2: LGHNA and YNFKEQ. The CDR3 is made up of 12 amino acids. In DNA, the CDR3 is TGTGCCAGCAGCAACGGACTATATGGCTACACCTTC. Its translation is CASSNGLYGYTF.